This TCR beta chain was retrieved from a study of PD-1 blockade in mismatch repair-deficient tumors. Study context: All were previously treated, progressing patients with some twelve mismatch repair-deficient cancer types. Study findings and constraints: After pembrolizumab, tumor-resident clones rose rapidly, then generally contracted before radiologic responses.

This CDR3 is 15 amino acids long. CDR1 and CDR2 from the germline V gene are SNHLY and FYNNEI. With V trimmed by 7 bases and J by 8 bases, 14 bases remained unmatched. Every patient had mismatch repair deficiency by PCR or immunohistochemistry. Three pembrolizumab responders had their TCRs sequenced. The protocol was immunoSEQ multiplex PCR, while the TCRdb copy is restricted to in-frame clones and leaves out a portion. This table holds 15,000 to 20,000 clones, approximately 84% found once. Worth noting for this clone: The antigen is not known.

This TCR derives from an adult with mismatch repair-deficient cancer. The V call is TRBV2, the J call TRBJ2-1; 7 nucleotides agree with TRBD2. The sample was PBMCs, taken approximately five months after starting pembrolizumab. The CDR3 region is CASNGKTSTLDEQFF. CDR3 nucleotide sequence: TGTGCCAGCAATGGAAAGACTAGCACCCTGGATGAGCAGTTCTTC.